The sequence of this TCR beta chain was determined in a study of Ad26.COV2.S vaccination and SARS-CoV-2 variants. Trimming pared 0 bases from V and 5 bases from J, leaving 20 bases between. The CDR3 is 17 amino acids. The germline V gene encodes CDR1 SGHDT and CDR2 YYEEEE. Data came from immunoSEQ multiplex PCR; TCRdb stores just in-frame clones and leaves some out. The sample lists 300,000 to 450,000 clones, about 91% seen once, with around 4.2% in the top ten. This clonotype was sampled from a human donor who had recovered from COVID-19. The sequences come from peripheral blood, collected after recovery from COVID-19. The gene calls are TRBV5-6 and TRBJ1-2; D possibly corresponds to TRBD1 (6 bases). CDR3 coding DNA: TGTGCCAGCAGCTTGGACCAGGGGACTAACCTTAGGTATGGCTACACCTTC. Translated: CASSLDQGTNLRYGYTF. The full variable domain, rest sourced from reference TRBV5-6 and TRBJ1-2, is DAGVTQSPTHLIKTRGQQVTLRCSPKSGHDTVSWYQQALGQGPQFIFQYYEEEERQRGNFPDRFSGHQFPNYSSELNVNALLLGDSALYLCASSLDQGTNLRYGYTFGSGTRLTVV.